Shown below are 22 T cell receptor beta chains from a single sample sequenced in a study of regulatory dendritic cells for organ transplantation. Sorted subsets were CFSE-labeled and cultured 4 to 6 days with allogeneic dendritic cells. These TCRs are of unknown antigen specificity. The method was immunoSEQ multiplex PCR; TCRdb's version includes in-frame clones alone and lacks a portion of them. The sample yields around 12,000 clones, about 90% seen once. The sample was naive CD8+ T cells from blood cultured with regulatory dendritic cells. Subset reported: CD45RA+ naive T cells. These receptors all stem from a human donor in good health.

This chain connects TRBV2 to TRBJ2-1; 12 positions match TRBD2. This CDR3 has 15 residues. Germline V CDR1 and CDR2: SNHLY, FYNNEI. V lost 5 bases, J lost 9 bases, and 8 bases stayed unmatched. The CDR3 here is CASSRSLAGGAEQFF. CDR3 DNA: TGTGCCAGCAGTCGGTCCCTAGCGGGAGGGGCTGAGCAGTTCTTC. The complete variable domain, with remaining parts taken from reference TRBV2 and TRBJ2-1, reads EPEVTQTPSHQVTQMGQEVILRCVPISNHLYFYWYRQILGQKVEFLVSFYNNEISEKSEIFDDQFSVERPDGSNFTLKIRSTKLEDSAMYFCASSRSLAGGAEQFFGPGTRLTVL.

This chain connects TRBV10-3 to TRBJ1-3, with D perhaps TRBD1 (6 bases). V gave up 10 bases and J gave up 0 bases, with 16 bases separating them. The V gene's germline CDR1 is ENHRY and CDR2 SYGVKD. CDR3 length: 15 residues. The CDR3 sequence: CATWTVPNSGNTIYF. In nucleotides, the CDR3 is TGTGCCACCTGGACAGTTCCTAACTCTGGAAACACCATATATTTT.

The chain has TRBV9 and TRBJ1-4, with TRBD1 as a possible D gene (6 bases). Trimming took 0 bases from V and 3 from J, leaving 15 bases between them. CDR1 is SGDLS, CDR2 YYNGEE, per germline. The CDR3 spans 17 residues. The CDR3 region is CASSVALETGSNEKLFF. CDR3 coding DNA: TGTGCCAGCAGCGTAGCACTCGAAACAGGGTCTAATGAAAAACTGTTTTTT.

The V call is TRBV4-2, the J call TRBJ2-7; 11 bases map to TRBD2. Germline lookup yields CDR1 LGHNA and CDR2 YNFKEQ. The V segment lost 4 bases and the J segment 3 bases; nucleotides outside the gene matches: 5. The CDR3 extends over 15 amino acids. The CDR3 region is CASSPGLADGYEQYF. CDR3 sequence (DNA): TGTGCCAGCAGCCCGGGACTAGCGGACGGCTACGAGCAGTACTTC.

CDR3 sequence reads: CATSREGLAGDEQFF. The CDR3 nucleotides are TGTGCCACCAGCAGAGAGGGACTAGCGGGGGATGAGCAGTTCTTC. This chain joins TRBV15 and TRBJ2-1; 14 nucleotides align to TRBD2. Germline V lookup: CDR1 LNHNV, CDR2 YYDKDF (reference sequence). The CDR3 runs 15 residues. The V gene end was trimmed by 0 bases and the J gene end by 8 bases; junction bases not matched to a gene: 0.

The chain uses TRBV27 and TRBJ2-3; 9 bases align to TRBD2. Trimming took 2 bases from V and 6 from J; bases not matched to a gene: 9. The CDR3 spans 16 residues. In germline, CDR1 is MNHEY, CDR2 SMNVEV (reference sequence). The CDR3 loop reads CASSLRLAVSSDTQYF. In DNA, the CDR3 is TGTGCCAGCAGTTTACGACTAGCGGTTAGTTCTGATACGCAGTATTTT.

The chain combines TRBV7-9 with TRBJ2-1; 9 bases are a match to TRBD2. With 4 bases clipped from V and 8 bases from J, the junction kept 6 bases outside the gene matches. The CDR3 consists of 14 residues. Germline V lookup: CDR1 SEHNR, CDR2 FQNEAQ (reference sequence). The CDR3 sequence: CASSSRGGRDEQFF. The DNA for the CDR3 is TGTGCCAGCAGCTCGCGGGGGGGCCGAGATGAGCAGTTCTTC.

V is TRBV11-3 and J is TRBJ2-3; TRBD1 or TRBD2 may be the D gene (5 bases each). The CDR3 covers 14 residues. Trimming removed 5 bases from V and 4 bases from J, with 13 bases in between. Germline CDR1 is SGHNT and CDR2 is YENEEA. CDR3 residues: CASSPRDGSDTQYF. The CDR3 DNA is TGTGCCAGCAGCCCCCGGGACGGATCAGATACGCAGTATTTT.

This chain links TRBV27 with TRBJ2-6, with no clear D. The CDR3 sequence is 13 residues long. The V gene's germline CDR1 is MNHEY and CDR2 SMNVEV (reference sequence). The germline V and J ends were trimmed by 0 bases and 3 bases, with 0 bases remaining between them. The CDR3 loop reads CASSLSGANVLTF. CDR3 nucleotides: TGTGCCAGCAGTTTATCTGGGGCCAACGTCCTGACTTTC.

The chain uses TRBV4-1 and TRBJ2-7, with TRBD1 matching over 9 bases. With V trimmed by 4 bases and J by 0 bases, 4 bases remained unmatched. This CDR3 contains 15 residues. Germline lookup yields CDR1 MGHRA and CDR2 YSYEKL. CDR3 DNA sequence: TGCGCCAGCAGCCCGGACAGGGGCAGCTCCTACGAGCAGTACTTC. Translated, it gives CASSPDRGSSYEQYF.

This clone was recorded once. The rearrangement joins TRBV5-6 to TRBJ2-1; the D is unclear. The V gene's germline CDR1 is SGHDT and CDR2 YYEEEE. V lost 1 base to trimming and J lost 9 bases, with 8 bases between them. The CDR3 runs 12 residues. CDR3 bases: TGTGCCAGCAGCTTGTATCGGGCTGAGCAGTTCTTC. This encodes CASSLYRAEQFF.

The genes are TRBV7-3 and TRBJ2-7; 9 positions agree with TRBD1. The CDR3 contains 13 residues. Germline V gives CDR1 SGHTA, CDR2 FQGTGA. J was trimmed by 3 bases and V by 9 bases; bases with no gene match: 6. The CDR3 loop reads CARPGQGLYEQYF. The CDR3 DNA reads as TGTGCCAGGCCGGGACAGGGTCTCTACGAGCAGTACTTC.

The chain combines TRBV28 with TRBJ1-5; possible D gene TRBD1, 5 bases. This CDR3 is built from 15 residues. Trimming pared 7 bases from V and 4 bases from J, leaving 17 bases between. Germline V gene sequence: CDR1 MDHEN, CDR2 SYDVKM. The DNA of the CDR3 is TGTGCCAGCACCGACGAGGTGACAGATAATCAGCCCCAGCATTTT. It encodes CASTDEVTDNQPQHF.

V and J are TRBV13 and TRBJ1-6; possibly TRBD1 for D (6 bases). The CDR3 contains 12 residues. The V gene's germline CDR1 is PRHDT and CDR2 FYEKMQ (reference sequence). Deletions cut 4 bases from V and 10 bases from J, with 8 bases between. CDR3 sequence: CASSSQGSPLHF. The CDR3 nucleotides read TGTGCCAGCAGCTCCCAGGGGTCACCCCTCCACTTT.

This chain links TRBV27 with TRBJ1-5; D is unclear. The CDR3 is made up of 12 amino acids. Between the trimmed V and J ends, which lost 6 bases and 3 bases, there was a span of 6 bases. Germline CDR1 reads MNHEY; CDR2 reads SMNVEV (reference sequence). CDR3 protein: CASSKVNQPQHF. The DNA of the CDR3 is TGTGCCAGCAGCAAGGTCAATCAGCCCCAGCATTTT.

The rearrangement joins TRBV27 to TRBJ1-5; perhaps TRBD1 as D (6 bases). Per the germline V gene, CDR1 is MNHEY and CDR2 is SMNVEV (reference sequence). The CDR3 consists of 15 residues. The V gene lost 4 bases and the J gene lost 5 bases, with 15 bases spanning the gap. The CDR3 loop reads CASSWGGGLYQPQHF. The CDR3 DNA reads TGTGCCAGCAGTTGGGGTGGGGGGCTTTATCAGCCCCAGCATTTT.

The gene calls are TRBV28 and TRBJ2-7, with 8 nucleotides matching TRBD1. Germline trimming cut 5 bases from V and 0 bases from J; bases unmatched to any gene: 6. This CDR3 comprises 15 residues. Germline V gene lookup returns CDR1 MDHEN and CDR2 SYDVKM. The CDR3 sequence is CASSHGQGYSYEQYF. The CDR3 nucleotides are TGTGCCAGCAGTCACGGACAGGGCTACTCCTACGAGCAGTACTTC.

The V gene is TRBV4-2, the J gene TRBJ1-2, with D maybe TRBD1 (5 bases). The V end lost 0 bases, the J end lost 6 bases, and 23 bases lay between the germline ends. This CDR3 has 18 residues. The germline CDR1 and CDR2 sequences are LGHNA and YNFKEQ. The CDR3 region has the DNA TGTGCCAGCAGCCAAGATCTGGAGACAGTCACATACCCACATGGCTACACCTTC. This translates into CASSQDLETVTYPHGYTF.

The rearrangement uses TRBV27 and TRBJ2-7; D call uncertain. There are 13 residues in the CDR3. Trimming took off 4 bases at V and 1 base at J, with 8 bases between the two ends. CDR1 is MNHEY and CDR2 is SMNVEV in the germline V gene (reference sequence). The CDR3 loop reads CASSWSLSYEQYF. The CDR3 DNA sequence: TGTGCCAGCAGTTGGAGCCTATCCTACGAGCAGTACTTC.

This sequence joins TRBV2 and TRBJ2-7; TRBD1 matches at 9 bases. With 4 bases clipped from V and 11 bases from J, the junction kept 9 bases outside the gene matches. The CDR3 contains 13 residues. Germline loops: CDR1 SNHLY, CDR2 FYNNEI. The DNA for the CDR3 is TGTGCCAGCAGTGTAGGACAGGGGAGGGAAAAGTACTTC. It encodes CASSVGQGREKYF. The whole variable domain, remainder taken from reference TRBV2 and TRBJ2-7, is EPEVTQTPSHQVTQMGQEVILRCVPISNHLYFYWYRQILGQKVEFLVSFYNNEISEKSEIFDDQFSVERPDGSNFTLKIRSTKLEDSAMYFCASSVGQGREKYFGPGTRLTVT.

The V gene is TRBV4-3, the J gene TRBJ1-4; D remains unclear. The CDR3 contains 14 residues. V lost 3 bases to trimming and J lost 5 bases, with 10 bases between them. The germline gives CDR1 LGHNA, CDR2 YSLEER. The CDR3 spells CASSQTDWNEKLFF. The CDR3 DNA follows: TGCGCCAGCAGCCAGACGGACTGGAATGAAAAACTGTTTTTT.

The V call is TRBV28, the J call TRBJ2-7; 8 nucleotides align to TRBD2. The trim removed 3 bases at V and 1 base at J, leaving 5 bases unmatched. Germline-derived CDR1 and CDR2 are MDHEN and SYDVKM. This CDR3 comprises 15 residues. This chain's CDR3 is CASSFVAGGSYEQYF. CDR3 sequence (DNA): TGTGCCAGCAGTTTCGTTGCGGGAGGATCCTACGAGCAGTACTTC. The full variable domain, rest sourced from reference TRBV28 and TRBJ2-7, is DVKVTQSSRYLVKRTGEKVFLECVQDMDHENMFWYRQDPGLGLRLIYFSYDVKMKEKGDIPEGYSVSREKKERFSLILESASTNQTSMYLCASSFVAGGSYEQYFGPGTRLTVT.